The subject of this entry is one TCR beta chain. This sample is drawn from a study of T cells in Graves' hyperthyroidism and ophthalmopathy. RNA transcripts yielded amplified TCR beta CDR3 regions. An initial round of RT-PCR targeting the TCR CDR3 relied on the HTBI primer set. TCRdb passed the multiplex PCR reads through MiXCR, listing each CDR3 protein once. The table lists about 290,000 distinct CDR3 sequences, about an eighth of them singletons. Germline V gene lookup returns CDR1 SGHRS and CDR2 YFSETQ. Trimming removed 2 bases at V and 4 bases at J, with 12 bases between. The CDR3 consists of 14 residues.

The TCR originated in a young woman with Graves' hyperthyroidism that later progressed to Graves' ophthalmopathy. Sequencing input: blood. The chain recombines TRBV5-1 with TRBJ2-5; D tentatively fits TRBD1 or TRBD2 (5 bases each). CDR3 region: CASSFSWGRETQYF. The CDR3 DNA sequence: TGCGCCAGCAGCTTCTCATGGGGGAGAGAGACCCAGTACTTC.